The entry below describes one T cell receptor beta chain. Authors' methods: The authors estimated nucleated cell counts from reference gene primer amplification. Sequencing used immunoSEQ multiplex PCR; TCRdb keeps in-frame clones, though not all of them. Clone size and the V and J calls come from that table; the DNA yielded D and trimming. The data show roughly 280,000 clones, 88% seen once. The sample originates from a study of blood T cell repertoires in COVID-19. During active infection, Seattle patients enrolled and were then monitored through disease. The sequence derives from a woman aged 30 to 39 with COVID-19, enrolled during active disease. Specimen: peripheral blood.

As DNA, the CDR3 is TGCGCCAGCAGTAGCGGGAGGGCCGGTAGCGGGGAGCTGTTTTTT. It translates to CASSSGRAGSGELFF. This sequence joins TRBV10-1 and TRBJ2-2; 10 bases line up with TRBD2. Per germline, CDR1 WNHNN and CDR2 SYGVQD (reference sequence). V gave up 5 bases and J gave up 7 bases; unmatched junction bases: 7. The CDR3 loop spans 15 amino acids.